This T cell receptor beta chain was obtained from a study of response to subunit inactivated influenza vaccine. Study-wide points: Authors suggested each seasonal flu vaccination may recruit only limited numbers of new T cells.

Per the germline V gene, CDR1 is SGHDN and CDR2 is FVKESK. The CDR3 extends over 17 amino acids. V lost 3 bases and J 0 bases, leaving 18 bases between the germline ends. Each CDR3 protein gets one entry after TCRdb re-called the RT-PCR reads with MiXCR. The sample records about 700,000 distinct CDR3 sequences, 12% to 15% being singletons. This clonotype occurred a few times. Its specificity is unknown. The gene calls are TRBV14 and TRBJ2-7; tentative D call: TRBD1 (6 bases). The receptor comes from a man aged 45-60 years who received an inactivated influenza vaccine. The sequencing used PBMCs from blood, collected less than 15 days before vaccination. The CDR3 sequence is CASSQRWTADYSYEQYF. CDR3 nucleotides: TGTGCCAGCAGCCAGAGATGGACAGCCGATTACTCCTACGAGCAGTACTTC.